Presented here are 24 T cell receptor beta chains from one specimen sequenced in a study of Tregs in tolerant kidney transplant recipients (dated by TCRdb to between 2018 and 2021). This specimen's time point label, per the study, means: blood sample drawn before combined kidney and bone marrow transplant. The library was produced with the immunoSEQ multiplex PCR assay. TCRdb took over this immuneACCESS table, retaining in-frame rearrangements with V and J assigned. Such tables are incomplete; in checked studies, under half of the missing clones stem from an unresolved V gene, and the remainder is unexplained. This sample is represented by about 110,000 clones; nearly 90% of them were singletons. The top ten constitute just under 0.35% of the sample. Sequencing used CD4+ T cells from blood, obtained before the transplant. Every receptor here comes from a human donor who received a combined kidney and bone marrow transplant.

The genes are TRBV6-6 and TRBJ2-5; 8 bases are a match to TRBD2. The V and J ends lost 6 bases and 4 bases, in that order; junction bases with no gene match: 7. Germline CDR1 MNHNY, CDR2 SVGAGI (reference sequence). There are 14 residues in the CDR3. The CDR3 spells CASSLGRAGETQYF. CDR3 DNA sequence: TGTGCCAGCAGCCTCGGGAGGGCGGGAGAGACCCAGTACTTC.

The chain couples TRBV27 to TRBJ2-7; 7 nucleotides align to TRBD2. The CDR3 is made up of 18 amino acids. J was trimmed by 0 bases and V by 3 bases; bases with no gene match: 14. The germline V gene has CDR1 MNHEY and CDR2 SMNVEV (reference sequence). The CDR3 sequence is CASSLLGWGGSTSYEQYF. CDR3 bases: TGTGCCAGCAGTTTGCTAGGGTGGGGGGGATCAACCTCCTACGAGCAGTACTTC.

This chain links TRBV11-3 with TRBJ1-1, with D possibly TRBD1 on 6 matching bases. Germline CDR1 SGHNT, CDR2 YENEEA. Trimming removed 4 bases at V and 1 base at J, with 13 bases between. CDR3 length: 15 residues. The CDR3 DNA reads as TGTGCCAGCAGCTCCTACAGGGCGCGGAACACTGAAGCTTTCTTT. Protein sequence: CASSSYRARNTEAFF.

The chain couples TRBV7-9 to TRBJ1-4; weak D call: TRBD1 (5 bases). Trimming removed 2 bases at V and 1 base at J, with 8 bases between. This CDR3 is 15 amino acids long. Germline loops: CDR1 SEHNR, CDR2 FQNEAQ (reference sequence). DNA of the CDR3: TGTGCCAGCAGCTTACCAGGGTTAACTAATGAAAAACTGTTTTTT. Protein sequence: CASSLPGLTNEKLFF.

The rearrangement uses TRBV5-4 and TRBJ2-7; TRBD2 matches 8 bases. V was clipped by 0 bases and J by 5 bases; unmatched bases: 7. Germline values: CDR1 SGHNT, CDR2 YYREEE (reference sequence). The CDR3 has 15 amino acids. The CDR3 here is CASSLEEGLGHEQYF. The CDR3 nucleotides are TGTGCCAGCAGCTTGGAGGAGGGACTAGGCCACGAGCAGTACTTC.

The chain employs TRBV5-1 and TRBJ2-1; the D is unclear. Trimming pared 0 bases from V and 9 bases from J, leaving 7 bases between. The CDR3 runs to 12 residues. CDR1 is SGHRS and CDR2 is YFSETQ in the germline V gene. The CDR3 is CASSLGGLEQFF. In DNA, the CDR3 is TGCGCCAGCAGCTTGGGTGGCCTTGAGCAGTTCTTC.

The table lists this clone with a count of one. The gene calls are TRBV9 and TRBJ2-1; 11 bases match TRBD2. There are 15 residues in the CDR3. Germline CDR1 reads SGDLS; CDR2 reads YYNGEE. V was clipped by 4 bases and J by 9 bases; unmatched bases: 9. The CDR3 nucleotides are TGTGCCAGCAGCCGCAGTAGCGGGGGGGCGGTTGAGCAGTTCTTC. It is translated as CASSRSSGGAVEQFF.

This chain links TRBV7-6 with TRBJ1-6; D possibly corresponds to TRBD1 (5 bases). The ends were cut back, 1 base at V and 8 bases at J, with 18 bases in the middle. The CDR3 loop spans 17 amino acids. Germline lookup yields CDR1 SGHVS and CDR2 FNYEAQ. The CDR3, as DNA: TGTGCCAGCAGCTTAGGGGCGGGGCGCCCCAGAGATTCACCCCTCCACTTT. It translates to CASSLGAGRPRDSPLHF.

This clone appeared a few times. V is TRBV14 and J is TRBJ2-4; tentative D call: TRBD1 (6 bases). Germline V gene sequence: CDR1 SGHDN, CDR2 FVKESK. V was shortened by 2 bases and J by 1 base, with 12 bases between the two germline ends. The CDR3 has 16 residues. CDR3 protein: CASSQTRGWAKNIQYF. The CDR3 DNA sequence: TGTGCCAGCAGCCAAACGAGGGGGTGGGCCAAAAACATTCAGTACTTC.

This chain links TRBV10-3 with TRBJ1-1, with D possibly matching TRBD1 (5 bases). CDR1 is ENHRY and CDR2 is SYGVKD in the germline V gene. The CDR3 sequence is 17 residues long. The germline V and J ends were trimmed by 2 bases and 5 bases, with 21 bases remaining between them. The CDR3 sequence: CAISEPRGAIGMTEAFF. CDR3 nucleotide sequence: TGTGCCATCAGTGAGCCCCGTGGGGCGATAGGTATGACTGAAGCTTTCTTT.

The chain employs TRBV7-2 and TRBJ1-1, with D maybe TRBD1 (5 bases). Trimming shortened V by 1 base and J by 5 bases, and 14 bases separated the two germline ends. From germline, CDR1 is SGHTA and CDR2 FQGNSA. CDR3 length: 15 residues. This chain's CDR3 is CASSLVGGVGTEAFF. In nucleotides, the CDR3 is TGTGCCAGCAGCTTAGTTGGGGGGGTAGGAACTGAAGCTTTCTTT.

The V and J genes are TRBV11-2 and TRBJ2-1, with TRBD2 identical over 8 bases. The CDR3 contains 15 residues. V was pared by 9 bases and J by 6 bases, with 13 bases of the junction left unmatched. CDR1 is SGHAT, CDR2 FQNNGV, per germline. CDR3 in DNA: TGTGCCAGTTGCCCAGCCGGGAGGGCCGGCAATGAGCAGTTCTTC. Translation gives CASCPAGRAGNEQFF.

The chain joins TRBV5-4 to TRBJ1-2; weak D call: TRBD1 (6 bases). This CDR3 comprises 15 residues. Germline loops: CDR1 SGHNT, CDR2 YYREEE (reference sequence). V shed 3 bases and J shed 8 bases, with 20 bases lying between them. The CDR3 region is CASSSQGRDSLGYTF. CDR3 in DNA: TGTGCCAGCAGCTCCCAGGGGAGGGACTCGTTGGGCTACACCTTC.

This chain links TRBV2 with TRBJ2-7, with D perhaps TRBD2 (6 bases). Trimming removed 8 bases at V and 4 bases at J, with 15 bases between. The CDR3 totals 13 residues. Per germline, CDR1 SNHLY and CDR2 FYNNEI. The CDR3 DNA reads as TGTGCCAGCGGGAGGAGGGCCTCTTACGAGCAGTACTTC. As protein: CASGRRASYEQYF.

The rearrangement links TRBV5-4 to TRBJ2-1, with D possibly TRBD2 on 5 matching bases. The CDR3 length is 14 residues. V was trimmed by 3 bases and J by 13 bases, leaving 20 bases between them. Germline-derived CDR1 and CDR2 are SGHNT and YYREEE (reference sequence). The CDR3 DNA sequence: TGTGCCAGCAGCTCACCCCTTAACACCGGGGAACAGTTCTTC. This sequence encodes CASSSPLNTGEQFF. Variable domain in full (rest from reference TRBV5-4 and TRBJ2-1): ETGVTQSPTHLIKTRGQQVTLRCSSQSGHNTVSWYQQALGQGPQFIFQYYREEENGRGNFPPRFSGLQFPNYSSELNVNALELDDSALYLCASSSPLNTGEQFFGPGTRLTVL.

The rearrangement links TRBV28 to TRBJ2-7; tentative D call: TRBD2 (6 bases). The germline V gene has CDR1 MDHEN and CDR2 SYDVKM. This CDR3 has 13 residues. V was cut by 7 bases and J by 1 base, with 11 bases left in between. The CDR3: CASTGGRSYEQYF. DNA for the CDR3: TGTGCCAGCACCGGGGGTCGGTCCTACGAGCAGTACTTC.

The rearrangement joins TRBV6-5 to TRBJ1-1; TRBD1 matches at 8 bases. Germline V lookup: CDR1 MNHEY, CDR2 SVGAGI. The CDR3 covers 15 residues. V shed 5 bases and J 2 bases; nucleotides not matched to a gene: 7. The CDR3 DNA is TGTGCCAGCAGTCCCCCCGGGACAGGAAACACTGAAGCTTTCTTT. Translation gives CASSPPGTGNTEAFF.

The J gene is TRBJ2-7, the V gene TRBV10-1, with 8 positions matching TRBD2. Germline V gene data show CDR1 as WNHNN and CDR2 as SYGVQD (reference sequence). The CDR3 is 18 residues long. V trimming: 0 bases; J trimming: 4 bases; junction bases outside the gene matches: 14. The CDR3 reads CASSESRSREGRKYEQYF. CDR3 nucleotides: TGCGCCAGCAGTGAGTCGCGGAGCCGGGAGGGCCGAAAGTACGAGCAGTACTTC.

This clone was seen a few times. This chain links TRBV10-1 with TRBJ2-7, with a possible D match to TRBD1 (6 bases). From germline, CDR1 is WNHNN and CDR2 SYGVQD (reference sequence). This CDR3 has 13 amino acids. V was shortened by 4 bases and J by 3 bases, with 10 bases between the two germline ends. The CDR3 sequence: CASSVHRDYEQYF. CDR3 sequence (DNA): TGCGCCAGCAGTGTTCACAGGGACTACGAGCAGTACTTC.

The chain recombines TRBV7-9 with TRBJ1-2, with D hard to call. The germline V and J ends were trimmed by 1 base and 5 bases, with 17 bases remaining between them. The CDR3 extends over 16 amino acids. The V gene's germline CDR1 is SEHNR and CDR2 FQNEAQ (reference sequence). The CDR3 sequence is CASSLDGLRHPYGYTF. The CDR3 DNA reads TGTGCCAGCAGCTTAGATGGGCTCAGACATCCGTATGGCTACACCTTC.

The table lists this clone with a count of one. The V call is TRBV6-1, the J call TRBJ1-3, with D possibly matching TRBD1 (5 bases). The CDR3 totals 14 residues. V lost 3 bases and J 2 bases, leaving 8 bases between the germline ends. Germline loops: CDR1 MNHNS, CDR2 SASEGT. CDR3 sequence (DNA): TGTGCCAGCAGTGAGGGGACTACTGGAAACACCATATATTTT. Translation: CASSEGTTGNTIYF.

The chain joins TRBV7-2 to TRBJ2-1, with 8 bases aligning to TRBD2. V lost 1 base, J lost 7 bases, and 6 bases stayed unmatched. Germline V lookup: CDR1 SGHTA, CDR2 FQGNSA. This CDR3 comprises 15 residues. CDR3 amino acids: CASSLDRGGHNEQFF. The CDR3 DNA follows: TGTGCCAGCAGCTTAGATCGCGGGGGGCATAATGAGCAGTTCTTC.

This clone was seen a handful of times. The genes are TRBV9 and TRBJ2-3; TRBD2 matches at 7 bases. In germline, CDR1 is SGDLS, CDR2 YYNGEE. V gave up 4 bases and J gave up 12 bases; unmatched junction bases: 17. This CDR3 comprises 15 residues. The CDR3 region has the DNA TGTGCCAGCAGCTTCTCCGGGACTACCCCCTCATTACAGTATTTT. This sequence encodes CASSFSGTTPSLQYF.

The gene calls are TRBV28 and TRBJ1-4, with 9 nucleotides matching TRBD1. The CDR3 covers 15 residues. The V gene's germline CDR1 is MDHEN and CDR2 SYDVKM. With 3 bases clipped from V and 8 bases from J, the junction kept 7 bases outside the gene matches. This chain's CDR3 is CASSFNRGLSEKLFF. The CDR3 DNA follows: TGTGCCAGCAGTTTCAACAGGGGGCTGAGCGAAAAACTGTTTTTT.